The rows below give T cell receptor beta chains drawn from one sample of a study of blood T cell repertoires in COVID-19. Data came from immunoSEQ multiplex PCR; TCRdb stores just in-frame clones and leaves some out. Of roughly 85,000 clones in the sample, 86% were seen once. Sequenced material: peripheral blood. The receptors stem from a man aged 45 to 65 with active or convalescent COVID-19. The CDR3 runs from the conserved cysteine through the conserved F or W. A D gene is named only where the DNA matches it firmly. The size field is filled for only some rows; it gives once, few, many or a size class.

d_call,v_call,clone_size,j_call,cdr3_aa,cdr3_nt
TRBD1,TRBV7-9,-,TRBJ2-5,CASSPRDRVETQYF,TGTGCCAGCAGCCCTAGAGACAGGGTAGAGACCCAGTACTTC
TRBD1,TRBV25-1,-,TRBJ2-2,CASSVRTGLTGELFF,TGTGCCAGCAGTGTACGGACAGGGCTGACCGGGGAGCTGTTTTTT
-,TRBV5-6,-,TRBJ2-7,CASSFYSSYEQYF,TGTGCCAGCAGCTTTTACAGCTCCTACGAGCAGTACTTC
TRBD2,TRBV6-2/TRBV6-3,-,TRBJ2-5,CASSYSRGLVLSMETQYF,TGTGCCAGCAGTTACTCGAGGGGACTAGTCCTTTCTATGGAGACCCAGTACTTC
-,TRBV27,-,TRBJ1-4,CASSPDNTATNEKLFF,TGTGCCAGCAGCCCGGACAACACCGCAACTAATGAAAAACTGTTTTTT
TRBD2,TRBV29-1,-,TRBJ2-5,CSVGGGGQGTQYF,TGCAGCGTTGGCGGGGGAGGTCAAGGGACCCAGTACTTC
-,TRBV5-6,-,TRBJ1-5,CASSLFFTGDSNQPQHF,TGTGCCAGCAGCTTGTTTTTTACGGGGGACAGCAATCAGCCCCAGCATTTT
TRBD1,TRBV28,-,TRBJ1-4,CASSDRTGGRRGEKLFF,TGTGCCAGCAGCGATCGGACAGGGGGTAGGCGTGGGGAAAAACTGTTTTTT
-,TRBV2,-,TRBJ2-7,CASSVSGYEQYF,TGTGCCAGCAGTGTGAGCGGTTACGAGCAGTACTTC
-,TRBV10-3,-,TRBJ1-5,CAISDFGGGQPQHF,TGTGCCATCAGTGATTTTGGGGGGGGTCAGCCCCAGCATTTT
-,TRBV11-2,-,TRBJ1-3,CASSFTGGLSGNTIYF,TGTGCCAGCAGTTTCACGGGCGGGCTGTCTGGAAACACCATATATTTT
TRBD1,TRBV10-2,few,TRBJ1-6,CASKSQGENNSPLHF,TGCGCCAGCAAATCACAGGGGGAGAATAATTCACCCCTCCACTTT
-,TRBV5-1,-,TRBJ1-4,CASSLGRNNEKLFF,TGCGCCAGCAGCTTGGGGCGGAATAATGAAAAACTGTTTTTT
TRBD2,TRBV24-1,-,TRBJ2-5,CATSDYSGTTQETQYF,TGTGCCACCAGTGATTATAGCGGGACCACCCAAGAGACCCAGTACTTC
-,TRBV6-4,-,TRBJ1-2,CARGGCRLF,TGTGCCAGGGGTGGATGTCGACTCTTC
-,TRBV7-7,-,TRBJ1-2,CASSLVTQGSDYGYTF,TGTGCCAGCAGCTTAGTAACCCAGGGTTCAGACTATGGCTACACCTTC
-,TRBV3-1/TRBV3-2,-,TRBJ2-1,CASSQTNLGGRQGSYNEQFF,TGTGCCAGCAGCCAAACGAATCTGGGAGGACGACAGGGCTCCTACAATGAGCAGTTCTTC
TRBD2,TRBV4-1,few,TRBJ2-5,CASSQEGGGDQETQYF,TGCGCCAGCAGCCAAGAGGGGGGGGGAGACCAAGAAACCCAGTACTTC
-,TRBV2,-,TRBJ2-7,CASFPSTSYEQYF,TGTGCCAGCTTCCCCAGTACCTCCTACGAGCAGTACTTC
-,TRBV5-1,-,TRBJ1-3,CASSPRGRSSGNTIYF,TGCGCCAGCAGCCCCCGGGGTCGGAGCTCTGGAAACACCATATATTTT
-,TRBV6-5,few,TRBJ1-2,CASSFTGNYGYTF,TGTGCCAGCAGTTTCACAGGAAACTATGGCTACACCTTC
-,TRBV5-1,-,TRBJ1-2,CASSLVLVPAYGYTF,TGCGCCAGCAGCTTGGTCCTAGTCCCGGCCTATGGCTACACCTTC
TRBD2,TRBV19,once,TRBJ2-1,CASSIRRGGTNEQFF,TGTGCCAGTAGTATCCGGCGGGGGGGCACGAATGAGCAGTTCTTC
-,TRBV27,-,TRBJ2-2,CASSWQGTGELFF,TGTGCCAGCAGCTGGCAGGGCACCGGGGAGCTGTTTTTT
-,TRBV9,-,TRBJ1-1,CASSVERGKNTEAFF,TGTGCCAGCAGCGTAGAGAGGGGGAAGAACACTGAAGCTTTCTTT
TRBD1,TRBV6-4,-,TRBJ1-1,CASRTMTGGEDTEAFF,TGTGCCAGCAGGACAATGACAGGGGGCGAGGATACTGAAGCTTTCTTT
TRBD1,TRBV6-5,-,TRBJ2-7,CASSRSGQGGEQYF,TGTGCCAGCAGCCGTTCTGGACAGGGGGGGGAGCAGTACTTC
-,TRBV5-1,-,TRBJ1-1,CASSLYRVNTEAFF,TGCGCCAGCAGCTTATACAGGGTGAACACTGAAGCTTTCTTT
TRBD1,TRBV19,-,TRBJ2-1,CASSRDRVWNEQFF,TGTGCCAGTAGTAGGGACAGGGTTTGGAATGAGCAGTTCTTC
TRBD1,TRBV9,-,TRBJ2-1,CASSVAGQGSYNEQFF,TGTGCCAGCAGCGTAGCGGGACAGGGCTCCTACAATGAGCAGTTCTTC
TRBD1,TRBV4-2,-,TRBJ2-2,CASSQDRGRTGELFF,TGTGCCAGCAGCCAAGACAGGGGGCGCACCGGGGAGCTGTTTTTT
TRBD1,TRBV10-2,-,TRBJ2-5,CASSPPGQGRETQYF,TGCGCCAGCAGCCCTCCGGGACAGGGGCGAGAGACCCAGTACTTC
-,TRBV5-1,once,TRBJ2-2,CASSPGENTGELFF,TGCGCCAGCAGCCCAGGGGAGAACACCGGGGAGCTGTTTTTT
-,TRBV2,-,TRBJ2-5,CASRGLVVSGTQYF,TGTGCCAGCAGGGGGCTAGTGGTGTCTGGGACCCAGTACTTC
TRBD1,TRBV2,-,TRBJ1-5,CASSRDRYYQPQHF,TGTGCCAGCAGCCGGGACAGATATTATCAGCCCCAGCATTTT
-,TRBV27,many,TRBJ2-3,CASSSNTIWTSTDTQYF,TGTGCCAGCAGTTCCAACACCATATGGACTAGCACAGATACGCAGTATTTT
TRBD1,TRBV5-1,-,TRBJ2-3,CASSPGQDSTDTQYF,TGCGCCAGCAGCCCGGGACAGGATAGCACAGATACGCAGTATTTT
TRBD1,TRBV5-1,-,TRBJ1-5,CASSSGQGDQPQHF,TGCGCCAGCAGTAGCGGACAGGGGGATCAGCCCCAGCATTTT
TRBD2,TRBV4-2,once,TRBJ2-7,CASSDRLAGGPRLYEQYF,TGTGCCAGCAGCGACAGACTAGCGGGGGGGCCCCGGCTTTACGAGCAGTACTTC
TRBD2,TRBV2,once,TRBJ2-1,CASTFSGSFGNEQFF,TGTGCCAGCACTTTTAGCGGGAGCTTCGGCAATGAGCAGTTCTTC
-,TRBV29-1,-,TRBJ1-2,CSVYRTDYGYTF,TGCAGCGTTTATAGGACAGACTATGGCTACACCTTC
TRBD1,TRBV18,once,TRBJ2-6,CASSPEFTGAGANVLTF,TGTGCCAGCTCACCGGAATTCACAGGGGCTGGGGCCAACGTCCTGACTTTC
TRBD2,TRBV5-1,-,TRBJ2-1,CASSFHDLAGVLYNEQFF,TGCGCCAGCAGCTTTCACGACCTAGCGGGGGTACTCTACAATGAGCAGTTCTTC
-,TRBV27,-,TRBJ1-1,CASSLNQGFEAFF,TGTGCCAGCAGTTTAAATCAGGGGTTTGAAGCTTTCTTT
-,TRBV9,-,TRBJ1-1,CASSDTQGQSSSNTEAFF,TGTGCCAGCAGTGATACACAGGGCCAGAGCTCCTCGAACACTGAAGCTTTCTTT